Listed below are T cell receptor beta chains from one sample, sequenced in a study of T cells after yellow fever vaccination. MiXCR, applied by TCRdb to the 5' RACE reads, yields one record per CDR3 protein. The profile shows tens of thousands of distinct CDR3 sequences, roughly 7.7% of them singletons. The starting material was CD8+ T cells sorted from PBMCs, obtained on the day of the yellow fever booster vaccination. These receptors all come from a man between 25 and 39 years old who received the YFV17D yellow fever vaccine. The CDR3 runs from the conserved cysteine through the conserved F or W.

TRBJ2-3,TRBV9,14,CASSVDPLPDTQYF
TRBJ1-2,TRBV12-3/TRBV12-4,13,CASSLGQNYGYTF
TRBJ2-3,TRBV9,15,CASSVVSGPTDTQYF
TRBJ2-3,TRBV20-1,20,CSSHSINDADSGGDADTQYF
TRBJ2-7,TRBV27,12,CASVRGVVTTYF
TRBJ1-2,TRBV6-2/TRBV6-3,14,CASSGRQRNYGYTF
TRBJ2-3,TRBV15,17,CATSREASGNWGDTQYF
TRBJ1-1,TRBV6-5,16,CASSYSWTGEASEAFF
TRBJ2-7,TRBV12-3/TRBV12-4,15,CASSKTSGSLNEQYF
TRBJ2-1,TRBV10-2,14,CASSGTAGYNEQFF
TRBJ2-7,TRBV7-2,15,CASSTRDRDFYEQYF
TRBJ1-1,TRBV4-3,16,CASSQDEVRGGTEAFF
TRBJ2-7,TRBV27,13,CASRGDLSYEQYF
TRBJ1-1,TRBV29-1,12,CSVEEFQAEAFF
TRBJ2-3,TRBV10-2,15,CASSESLAGGYTQYF
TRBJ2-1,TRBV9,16,CASSALGTSVYNEQFF
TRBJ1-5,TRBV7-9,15,CASSLEQGTDQPQHF
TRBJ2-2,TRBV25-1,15,CASSEGGGNTGELFF
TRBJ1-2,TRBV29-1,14,CSVGAGQARFGYTF
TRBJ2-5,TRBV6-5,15,CASSYDTGAPGTQYF
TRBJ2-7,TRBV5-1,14,CASSVAGGPYEQYF
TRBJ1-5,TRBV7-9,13,CASAGGWDQPQHF
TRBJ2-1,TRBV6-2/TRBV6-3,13,CASGYGTYNEQFF
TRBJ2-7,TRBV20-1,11,CSAQIGYEQYF
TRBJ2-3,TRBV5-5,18,CASSLYGTSVQGTDTQYF
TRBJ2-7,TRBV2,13,CATGGGQSYEQYF
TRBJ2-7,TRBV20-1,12,CSASASSYEQYF
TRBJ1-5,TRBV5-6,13,CASSLTGNQPQHF
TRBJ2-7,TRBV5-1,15,CASSPLGEGSYEQYF
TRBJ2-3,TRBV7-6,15,CASSMTSGSTDTQYF
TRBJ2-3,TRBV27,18,CASSFSPAGVTSADTQYF
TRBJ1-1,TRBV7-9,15,CASRNTGGIRTEAFF
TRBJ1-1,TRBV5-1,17,CASSLGGYFGMNTEAFF
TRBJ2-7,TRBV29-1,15,CSVGGLTGTLYEQYF
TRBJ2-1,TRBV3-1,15,CTSSHSGEAYNEQFF
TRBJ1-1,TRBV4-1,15,CASSQERTAYTEAFF
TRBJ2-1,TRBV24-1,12,CATGDTADEQFF
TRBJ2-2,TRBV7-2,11,CASSRIGELFF
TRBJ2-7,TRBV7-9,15,CASSGAGLVSYEQYF
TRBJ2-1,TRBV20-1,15,CSAYPSGRAYNEQFF
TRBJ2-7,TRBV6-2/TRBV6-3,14,CASSYSPGSYEQYF
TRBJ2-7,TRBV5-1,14,CASSLAGGSYEQYF
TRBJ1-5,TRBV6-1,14,CASSPTWSNQPQHF
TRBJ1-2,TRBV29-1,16,CSVVKDTIFSDIGYTF
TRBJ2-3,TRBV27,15,CASSFMGLTTDTQYF
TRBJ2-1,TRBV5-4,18,CASSLGTGGLTSRNEQFF
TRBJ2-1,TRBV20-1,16,CSARDPASGSISEQFF
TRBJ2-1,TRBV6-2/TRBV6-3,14,CASSYSLAGGEQFF
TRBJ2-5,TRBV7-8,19,CASSLRGKGLSGTQETQYF
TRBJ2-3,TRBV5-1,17,CASSEGLAGGLADTQYF
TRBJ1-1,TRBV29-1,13,CSVAGGANTEAFF
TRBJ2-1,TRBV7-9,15,CASSLGQGAPNEQFF
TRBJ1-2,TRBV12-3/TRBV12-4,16,CASSFLEGNSNYGYTF